The 6 T cell receptor beta chains listed next were all sequenced from one sample in a study of blood T cell repertoires in COVID-19. Profiled with immunoSEQ multiplex PCR; TCRdb holds only in-frame clones, not every one. The sample contains over 90,000 clones, roughly 82% of which appear only once. Sequenced input: peripheral blood. The receptors derive from a man between 50 and 59 years old with active or convalescent COVID-19.

In this sample, this clone turned up once. The J gene is TRBJ2-3, the V gene TRBV7-2; 12 bases line up with TRBD2. Looked up from germline, CDR1 is SGHTA and CDR2 is FQGNSA. The CDR3 loop spans 16 amino acids. Trimming removed 5 bases from V and 2 bases from J; junction bases left unmatched: 5. The CDR3 nucleotides read TGTGCCAGCAGCCTACGACTAGCGGGGGACACAGATACGCAGTATTTT. Protein sequence: CASSLRLAGDTDTQYF. Based on the CDR3 plus reference TRBV7-2 and TRBJ2-3, the full variable domain is GAGVSQSPSNKVTEKGKDVELRCDPISGHTALYWYRQSLGQGLEFLIYFQGNSAPDKSGLPSDRFSAERTGGSVSTLTIQRTQQEDSAVYLCASSLRLAGDTDTQYFGPGTRLTVL.

This chain joins TRBV5-4 and TRBJ2-7, with TRBD1 as a possible D gene (6 bases). V was trimmed by 3 bases and J by 3 bases, leaving 19 bases between them. This CDR3 is built from 16 residues. CDR1 is SGHNT and CDR2 is YYREEE in the germline V gene (reference sequence). CDR3 sequence: CASSSNPGQLGYEQYF. Here the CDR3 DNA reads TGTGCCAGCAGCTCAAACCCGGGACAATTGGGCTACGAGCAGTACTTC.

The chain recombines TRBV10-1 with TRBJ2-7; possible D gene TRBD1, 6 bases. V shed 7 bases and J shed 3 bases, with 13 bases lying between them. The CDR3 spans 13 residues. The germline V gene encodes CDR1 WNHNN and CDR2 SYGVQD (reference sequence). In DNA form, the CDR3 reads TGCGCCAGCAATAATGGACAGAGCTACGAGCAGTACTTC. Its protein product is CASNNGQSYEQYF.

This clone came up once. V and J are TRBV6-9 and TRBJ2-3, with TRBD2 matching over 7 bases. CDR3 length equals 16 residues. Trimming took 9 bases from V and 0 from J; bases not matched to a gene: 12. Germline CDR1 reads MNHGY; CDR2 reads SVAAGI. CDR3 coding DNA: TGTGCCAGTCATTTGGGGAGGGCAGCTAGCACAGATACGCAGTATTTT. This encodes CASHLGRAASTDTQYF.

This chain links TRBV5-1 with TRBJ2-7; D is unresolved. Germline CDR1 SGHRS, CDR2 YFSETQ. The V end lost 5 bases, the J end lost 6 bases, and 12 bases lay between the germline ends. CDR3 size: 12 residues. The CDR3 loop is CASRVPPGEQYF. CDR3 DNA sequence: TGCGCCAGCAGGGTACCGCCCGGCGAGCAGTACTTC.

The V and J genes are TRBV7-2 and TRBJ2-2; maybe TRBD2 (6 bases). Germline loops: CDR1 SGHTA, CDR2 FQGNSA. There are 13 residues in the CDR3. The ends were cut back, 11 bases at V and 2 bases at J, with 12 bases in the middle. The CDR3, as DNA: TGTGCCTCTGGAGGGGCAAACACCGGGGAGCTGTTTTTT. Encoded protein: CASGGANTGELFF.